This TCR beta chain was profiled in a study of T-cell reconstitution after alpha-beta-depleted transplantation in children. Many counts were recorded for this clonotype. Its antigen remains unidentified. Study conclusions and caveats: Approximately two months post-transplant, alpha-beta T cells reportedly originated from several hundred expanded graft clones.

The CDR3 totals 13 residues. Preparing the TCRbeta library involved the use of unique molecular identifiers. TCRdb re-called the PCR reads with MiXCR, one entry per CDR3 protein. The table shows 150,000 to 250,000 distinct CDR3 sequences, with around 5.9% occurring only once. The J gene is TRBJ2-7, the V gene TRBV21-1; the table's D call TRBD2 went unverified against the DNA. TRBV21-1 is flagged as a pseudogene. The source of this sequence is a girl under three years old with combined immunodeficiency, due to receive a stem cell transplant. The sequences come from PBMCs, collected before TCRalphabeta/CD19-depleted stem cell transplant. The CDR3 nucleotides read TGTGCCAGCCGAGCGGGAGGGCGGTACGAGCAGTACTTC. This codes for CASRAGGRYEQYF.